This is a list of T cell receptor beta chains from one sample in a study of blood T cell repertoires in COVID-19. The repertoire was sequenced with immunoSEQ multiplex PCR; TCRdb's copy has only in-frame clones and lacks some. This sample has approximately 270,000 clones; approximately 83% occur once, and the top ten carry 3.5% to 4.5%. The specimen was PBMCs or T cells enriched from blood (not recorded which). The origin of the receptors is a woman under 40 who had recovered from COVID-19. Each CDR3 is given with its conserved first and last residue. D genes are given only for firm matches. Clone size appears in some rows only: once, few, many, or a class for an expanded clone.

D gene: TRBD2
J gene: TRBJ2-2
clone size: few
V gene: TRBV27
CDR3 DNA: TGTGCCAGCAGTTTAAGCGGGGGGGCGACCGGGGAGCTGTTTTTT
CDR3 protein: CASSLSGGATGELFF

D gene: -
J gene: TRBJ2-7
clone size: -
V gene: TRBV7-2
CDR3 DNA: TGTGCCAGCAGCCCCCAGTTAATCTACGAGCAGTACTTC
CDR3 protein: CASSPQLIYEQYF

D gene: TRBD1
J gene: TRBJ1-5
clone size: -
V gene: TRBV5-6
CDR3 DNA: TGTGCCAGCAGCTTGGCCCGGACAGGATTAAGCAATCAGCCCCAGCATTTT
CDR3 protein: CASSLARTGLSNQPQHF

D gene: TRBD2
J gene: TRBJ2-3
clone size: -
V gene: TRBV20-1
CDR3 DNA: TGCAGTGCTAGTTTACGGGAGGGTAGCACAGATACGCAGTATTTT
CDR3 protein: CSASLREGSTDTQYF

D gene: TRBD1
J gene: TRBJ2-7
clone size: -
V gene: TRBV27
CDR3 DNA: TGTGCCAGCAGTTTATACCCGGGACAGTACTACGAGCAGTACTTC
CDR3 protein: CASSLYPGQYYEQYF

D gene: TRBD2
J gene: TRBJ2-3
clone size: few
V gene: TRBV10-3
CDR3 DNA: TGTGCCATCAGTGAGCGTCCTGCTAGCGGGGCTAGCACAGATACGCAGTATTTT
CDR3 protein: CAISERPASGASTDTQYF

D gene: TRBD1
J gene: TRBJ1-2
clone size: -
V gene: TRBV29-1
CDR3 DNA: TGCAGCGTTGTATGGGACAGGGGATCCTATGGCTACACCTTC
CDR3 protein: CSVVWDRGSYGYTF

D gene: TRBD2
J gene: TRBJ2-1
clone size: -
V gene: TRBV3-1/TRBV3-2
CDR3 DNA: TGTGCCAGCAGCCGGACTAGCGGGGGGGCGGTCTTTGAGCAGTTCTTC
CDR3 protein: CASSRTSGGAVFEQFF

D gene: TRBD2
J gene: TRBJ2-7
clone size: -
V gene: TRBV2
CDR3 DNA: TGTGCCAGCAGTCCTACTAGCGGGAGACAATACGAGCAGTACTTC
CDR3 protein: CASSPTSGRQYEQYF

D gene: TRBD1
J gene: TRBJ1-2
clone size: -
V gene: TRBV2
CDR3 DNA: TGTGCCAGGAGGGGGGACAGGGTCTATGGCTACACCTTC
CDR3 protein: CARRGDRVYGYTF

D gene: -
J gene: TRBJ1-2
clone size: -
V gene: TRBV7-9
CDR3 DNA: TGTGCCAGCAGCCCGATCCTAGACAGTTATGGCTACACCTTC
CDR3 protein: CASSPILDSYGYTF

D gene: -
J gene: TRBJ2-5
clone size: -
V gene: TRBV4-1
CDR3 DNA: TGCGCCAGCAGCACCTTATTCGGGGGGACCCAGTACTTC
CDR3 protein: CASSTLFGGTQYF

D gene: TRBD2
J gene: TRBJ2-2
clone size: -
V gene: TRBV27
CDR3 DNA: TGTGCCAGCAGCTTCCCGACTAGCTCGGGCGGGGAGCTGTTTTTT
CDR3 protein: CASSFPTSSGGELFF

D gene: -
J gene: TRBJ1-5
clone size: -
V gene: TRBV28
CDR3 DNA: TGTGCCAGCACCCTGGGAGGGGCGTATAGCAATCAGCCCCAGCATTTT
CDR3 protein: CASTLGGAYSNQPQHF

D gene: TRBD2
J gene: TRBJ2-1
clone size: -
V gene: TRBV7-2
CDR3 DNA: TGTGCCAGCAGCGAATTCCCGGGACTAGCGGACAATGAGCAGTTCTTC
CDR3 protein: CASSEFPGLADNEQFF

D gene: -
J gene: TRBJ2-3
clone size: -
V gene: TRBV19
CDR3 DNA: TGTGCCAGTAGTATCTCCTCAGGGGCAGATACGCAGTATTTT
CDR3 protein: CASSISSGADTQYF

D gene: TRBD1
J gene: TRBJ1-1
clone size: -
V gene: TRBV10-3
CDR3 DNA: TGTGCCATCAGGGGACAGGGACCCATGAACACTGAAGCTTTCTTT
CDR3 protein: CAIRGQGPMNTEAFF

D gene: -
J gene: TRBJ2-2
clone size: once
V gene: TRBV9
CDR3 DNA: TGTGCCAGCAGCACAGGGATTACGAACACCGGGGAGCTGTTTTTT
CDR3 protein: CASSTGITNTGELFF

D gene: TRBD2
J gene: TRBJ2-1
clone size: -
V gene: TRBV5-3
CDR3 DNA: TGTGCCAGAAGCACGAGCGGGAGCTCCTACAATGAGCAGTTCTTC
CDR3 protein: CARSTSGSSYNEQFF

D gene: TRBD1
J gene: TRBJ1-1
clone size: -
V gene: TRBV5-6
CDR3 DNA: TGTGCCAGCAGCTTCCAGGGGGCTGGCACTGAAGCTTTCTTT
CDR3 protein: CASSFQGAGTEAFF

D gene: TRBD1
J gene: TRBJ1-6
clone size: -
V gene: TRBV13
CDR3 DNA: TGTGCCAGCAGCTTAAGCGGAACAGGGGGTAGCGCCTATAATTCACCCCTCCACTTT
CDR3 protein: CASSLSGTGGSAYNSPLHF

D gene: TRBD1
J gene: TRBJ1-6
clone size: -
V gene: TRBV9
CDR3 DNA: TGTGCCAGCAGCGGCAGGGGGAGCTCCTATAATTCACCCCTCCACTTT
CDR3 protein: CASSGRGSSYNSPLHF

D gene: -
J gene: TRBJ1-6
clone size: few
V gene: TRBV4-2
CDR3 DNA: TGTGCCAGCAGCCAAGTGAAGTACCCTTCGAGCTCCTATAATTCACCCCTCCACTTT
CDR3 protein: CASSQVKYPSSSYNSPLHF

D gene: -
J gene: TRBJ1-5
clone size: -
V gene: TRBV2
CDR3 DNA: TGTGCCAGCAGTGAACAGGCCCAGGCTTCTTATAGCAATCAGCCCCAGCATTTT
CDR3 protein: CASSEQAQASYSNQPQHF

D gene: TRBD2
J gene: TRBJ2-7
clone size: once
V gene: TRBV4-1
CDR3 DNA: TGCGCCAGCAGCCAAACCGGGACTAGCGGCTTCGGTAGGAATCTATACTTC
CDR3 protein: CASSQTGTSGFGRNLYF

D gene: TRBD1
J gene: TRBJ1-5
clone size: once
V gene: TRBV10-2
CDR3 DNA: TGCGCCAGCAGTGAGACCGGGACAGGGACTTCGTATAGCAATCAGCCCCAGCATTTT
CDR3 protein: CASSETGTGTSYSNQPQHF

D gene: TRBD1
J gene: TRBJ1-2
clone size: -
V gene: TRBV3-1/TRBV3-2
CDR3 DNA: TGTGCCAGCAGCCAAGATCTGGGACAGGGAGGTGGCTATGGCTACACCTTC
CDR3 protein: CASSQDLGQGGGYGYTF

D gene: TRBD1
J gene: TRBJ1-1
clone size: -
V gene: TRBV6-2/TRBV6-3
CDR3 DNA: TGTGCCAGCAGTCCCGGGACAGTATTTTTGAACACTGAAGCTTTCTTT
CDR3 protein: CASSPGTVFLNTEAFF

D gene: -
J gene: TRBJ2-7
clone size: -
V gene: TRBV7-9
CDR3 DNA: TGTGCCAGCAGCTTGGGAGCTCCCGAAGAGCAGTACTTC
CDR3 protein: CASSLGAPEEQYF

D gene: -
J gene: TRBJ2-3
clone size: -
V gene: TRBV19
CDR3 DNA: TGTGCCAGTAGTAGCGGGACTGGTAGCGTGAATACGCAGTATTTT
CDR3 protein: CASSSGTGSVNTQYF

D gene: -
J gene: TRBJ2-4
clone size: -
V gene: TRBV2
CDR3 DNA: TGTGCCAGCAGCGTACAGGCTTGGCGGGGAAACATTCAGTACTTC
CDR3 protein: CASSVQAWRGNIQYF

D gene: -
J gene: TRBJ2-5
clone size: -
V gene: TRBV27
CDR3 DNA: TGTGCCAGCAGTTTCTCCAGGGGAGAGACCCAGTACTTC
CDR3 protein: CASSFSRGETQYF

D gene: TRBD1
J gene: TRBJ2-2
clone size: -
V gene: TRBV28
CDR3 DNA: TGTGCCAGCACTCCTACTACGGACAGGGTAGCCGGGGAGCTGTTTTTT
CDR3 protein: CASTPTTDRVAGELFF

D gene: TRBD2
J gene: TRBJ2-1
clone size: once
V gene: TRBV30
CDR3 DNA: TGTGCCTGGAGTGTGGGGACTAATACCGATGAGCAGTTCTTC
CDR3 protein: CAWSVGTNTDEQFF

D gene: TRBD1
J gene: TRBJ2-7
clone size: -
V gene: TRBV6-6
CDR3 DNA: TGTGCCAGCACGCGGACAGGGAACTCCTACGAGCAGTACTTC
CDR3 protein: CASTRTGNSYEQYF

D gene: TRBD1
J gene: TRBJ2-2
clone size: -
V gene: TRBV6-5
CDR3 DNA: TGTGCCAGCAGCCCCCGACAGGGCAACACCGGGGAGCTGTTTTTT
CDR3 protein: CASSPRQGNTGELFF

D gene: -
J gene: TRBJ1-1
clone size: -
V gene: TRBV4-1
CDR3 DNA: TGCGCCAGCAGCCAACCTACAGGGAACACTGAAGCTTTCTTT
CDR3 protein: CASSQPTGNTEAFF

D gene: TRBD2
J gene: TRBJ2-1
clone size: -
V gene: TRBV19
CDR3 DNA: TGTGCCAGTAGTATTGCCCCTCCGGTTAGCGGGACCTACAATGAGCAGTTCTTC
CDR3 protein: CASSIAPPVSGTYNEQFF

D gene: -
J gene: TRBJ1-2
clone size: -
V gene: TRBV10-3
CDR3 DNA: TGTGCCATCAGTGAGTCGAAAAACGGCGGCTATGGCTACACCTTC
CDR3 protein: CAISESKNGGYGYTF